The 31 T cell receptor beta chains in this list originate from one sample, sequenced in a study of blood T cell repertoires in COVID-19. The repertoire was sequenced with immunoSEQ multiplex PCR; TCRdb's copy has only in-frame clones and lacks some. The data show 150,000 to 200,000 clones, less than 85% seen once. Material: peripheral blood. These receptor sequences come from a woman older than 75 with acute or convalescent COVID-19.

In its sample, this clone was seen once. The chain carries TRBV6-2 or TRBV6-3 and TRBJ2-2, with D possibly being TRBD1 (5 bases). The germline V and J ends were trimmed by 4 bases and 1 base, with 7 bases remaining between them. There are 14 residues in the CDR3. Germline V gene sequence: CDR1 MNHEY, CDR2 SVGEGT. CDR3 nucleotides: TGTGCCAGCAGTTCTACAGGGAACACCGGGGAGCTGTTTTTT. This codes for CASSSTGNTGELFF.

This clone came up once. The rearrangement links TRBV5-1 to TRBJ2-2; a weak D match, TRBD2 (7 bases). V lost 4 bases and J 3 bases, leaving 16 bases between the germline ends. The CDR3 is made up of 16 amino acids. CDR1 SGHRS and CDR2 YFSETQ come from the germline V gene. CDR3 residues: CASSTEGGRDTGELFF. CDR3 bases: TGCGCCAGCAGCACCGAGGGGGGGCGAGACACCGGGGAGCTGTTTTTT.

The CDR3 DNA sequence: TGTGCCAGTAGTGTCAGGACTAGCGGCAAGAAAAACATTCAGTACTTC. Protein: CASSVRTSGKKNIQYF. V and J are TRBV19 and TRBJ2-4; the match to TRBD2 covers 10 bases. There are 16 residues in the CDR3. Germline-derived CDR1 and CDR2 are LNHDA and SQIVND (reference sequence). Trimming at V came to 5 bases and at J to 4 bases, leaving 8 bases not matched to a gene.

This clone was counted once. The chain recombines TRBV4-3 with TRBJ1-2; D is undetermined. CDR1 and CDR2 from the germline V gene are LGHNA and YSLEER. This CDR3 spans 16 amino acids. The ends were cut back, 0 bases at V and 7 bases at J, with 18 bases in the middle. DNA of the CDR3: TGCGCCAGCAGCCAAGAGAACGGCGGCGGCCGGGGTGGCTACACCTTC. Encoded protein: CASSQENGGGRGGYTF.

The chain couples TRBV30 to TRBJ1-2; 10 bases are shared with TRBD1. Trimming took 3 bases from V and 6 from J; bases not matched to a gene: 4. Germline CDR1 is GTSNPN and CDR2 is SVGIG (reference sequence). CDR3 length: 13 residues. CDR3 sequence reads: CAWRDRGRNGYTF. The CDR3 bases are TGTGCCTGGAGAGACAGGGGGCGAAATGGCTACACCTTC.

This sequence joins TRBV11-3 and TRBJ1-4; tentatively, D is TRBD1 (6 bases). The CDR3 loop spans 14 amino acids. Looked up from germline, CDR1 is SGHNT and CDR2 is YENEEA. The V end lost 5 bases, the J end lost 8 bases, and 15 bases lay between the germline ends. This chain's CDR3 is CASSPQGLGEKLFF. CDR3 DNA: TGTGCCAGCAGCCCCCAGGGGCTCGGGGAAAAACTGTTTTTT.

The CDR3, as DNA: TGCGCCAGCACAGGACAGGAAGGGGTCACTGAAGCTTTCTTT. This gives the protein CASTGQEGVTEAFF. The chain has TRBV10-1 and TRBJ1-1, with TRBD1 matching over 7 bases. The CDR3 spans 14 residues. The germline V gene has CDR1 WNHNN and CDR2 SYGVQD (reference sequence). V lost 7 bases and J lost 4; bases outside the gene matches: 9.

The CDR3 nucleotides are TGTGCCAGCAGCTTGAATCAGTTACGGAAAGGCGCGGGGGCTTTCTTT. Translation gives CASSLNQLRKGAGAFF. The rearrangement links TRBV5-7 to TRBJ1-1, with D unclear. TRBV5-7 is treated as an ORF (open reading frame) with a function not yet certain. The CDR3 has 16 residues. Trimming removed 1 base at V and 11 bases at J, with 24 bases between.

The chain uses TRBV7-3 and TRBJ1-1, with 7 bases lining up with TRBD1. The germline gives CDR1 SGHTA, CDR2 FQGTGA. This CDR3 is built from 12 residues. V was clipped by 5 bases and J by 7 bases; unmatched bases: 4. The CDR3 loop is CASSQGGSEAFF. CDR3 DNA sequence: TGTGCCAGCAGCCAGGGGGGTAGTGAAGCTTTCTTT.

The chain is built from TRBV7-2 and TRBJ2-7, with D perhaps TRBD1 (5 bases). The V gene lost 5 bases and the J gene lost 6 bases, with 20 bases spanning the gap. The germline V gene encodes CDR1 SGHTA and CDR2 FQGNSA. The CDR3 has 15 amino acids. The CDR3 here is CASSDPGLGATEQYF. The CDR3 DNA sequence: TGTGCCAGCAGCGATCCGGGTCTTGGGGCTACCGAGCAGTACTTC.

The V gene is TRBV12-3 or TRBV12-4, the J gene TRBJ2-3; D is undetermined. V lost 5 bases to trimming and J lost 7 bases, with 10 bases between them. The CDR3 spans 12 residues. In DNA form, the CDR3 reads TGTGCCAGCAGTACCGAGGCGTATACGCAGTATTTT. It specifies CASSTEAYTQYF.

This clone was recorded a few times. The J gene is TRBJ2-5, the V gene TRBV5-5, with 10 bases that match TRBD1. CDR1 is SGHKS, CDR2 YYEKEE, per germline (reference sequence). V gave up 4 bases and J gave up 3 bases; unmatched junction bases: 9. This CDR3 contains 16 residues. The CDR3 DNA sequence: TGTGCCAGCAGCCAAACGCTCGGGACAGGGGAAGAGACCCAGTACTTC. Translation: CASSQTLGTGEETQYF.

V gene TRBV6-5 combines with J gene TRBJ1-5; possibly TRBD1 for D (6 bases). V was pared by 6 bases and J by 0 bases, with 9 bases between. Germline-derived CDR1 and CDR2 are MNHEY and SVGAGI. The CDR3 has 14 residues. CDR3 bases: TGTGCCAGCAGCCCAGGGGATAGCAATCAGCCCCAGCATTTT. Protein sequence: CASSPGDSNQPQHF.

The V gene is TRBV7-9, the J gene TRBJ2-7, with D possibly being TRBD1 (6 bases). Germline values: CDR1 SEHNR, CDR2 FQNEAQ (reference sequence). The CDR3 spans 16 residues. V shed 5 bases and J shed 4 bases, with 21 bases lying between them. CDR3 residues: CASSLNPSSGVYEQYF. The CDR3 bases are TGTGCCAGCAGCCTTAACCCGAGTTCAGGGGTATACGAGCAGTACTTC.

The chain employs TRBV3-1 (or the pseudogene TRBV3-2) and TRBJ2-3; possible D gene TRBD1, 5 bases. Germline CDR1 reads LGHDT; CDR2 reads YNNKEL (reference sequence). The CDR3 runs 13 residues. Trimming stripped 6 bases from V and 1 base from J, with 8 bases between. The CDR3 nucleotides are TGTGCCAGCAGTCGACAGCGCACAGATACGCAGTATTTT. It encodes CASSRQRTDTQYF.

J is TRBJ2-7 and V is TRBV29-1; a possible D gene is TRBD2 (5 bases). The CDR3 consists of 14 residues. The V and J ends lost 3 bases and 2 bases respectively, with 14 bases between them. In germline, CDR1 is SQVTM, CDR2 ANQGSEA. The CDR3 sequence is CSVDEGRQPYEQYF. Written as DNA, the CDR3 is TGCAGCGTTGATGAGGGAAGACAACCCTACGAGCAGTACTTC.

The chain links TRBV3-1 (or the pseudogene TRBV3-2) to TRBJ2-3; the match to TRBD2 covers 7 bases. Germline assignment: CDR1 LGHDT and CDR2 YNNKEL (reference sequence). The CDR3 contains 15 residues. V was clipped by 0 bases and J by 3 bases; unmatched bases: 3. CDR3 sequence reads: CASSQDAGRTDTQYF. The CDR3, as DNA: TGTGCCAGCAGCCAAGATGCCGGGAGGACAGATACGCAGTATTTT.

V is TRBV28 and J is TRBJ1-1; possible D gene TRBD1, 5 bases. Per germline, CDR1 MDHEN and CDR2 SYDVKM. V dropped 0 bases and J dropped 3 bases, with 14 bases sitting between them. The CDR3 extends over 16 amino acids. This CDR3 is CASSLWGRQGYTEAFF. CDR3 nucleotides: TGTGCCAGCAGTTTATGGGGCCGTCAGGGTTACACTGAAGCTTTCTTT. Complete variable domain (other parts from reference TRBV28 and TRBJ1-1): DVKVTQSSRYLVKRTGEKVFLECVQDMDHENMFWYRQDPGLGLRLIYFSYDVKMKEKGDIPEGYSVSREKKERFSLILESASTNQTSMYLCASSLWGRQGYTEAFFGQGTRLTVV.

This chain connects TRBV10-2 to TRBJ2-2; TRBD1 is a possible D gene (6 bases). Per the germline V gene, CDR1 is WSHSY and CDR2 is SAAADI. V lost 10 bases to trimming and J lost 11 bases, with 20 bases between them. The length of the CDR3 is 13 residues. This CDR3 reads CATTKSGDGELFF. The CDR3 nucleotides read TGCGCCACTACAAAATCAGGGGATGGTGAGCTGTTTTTT.

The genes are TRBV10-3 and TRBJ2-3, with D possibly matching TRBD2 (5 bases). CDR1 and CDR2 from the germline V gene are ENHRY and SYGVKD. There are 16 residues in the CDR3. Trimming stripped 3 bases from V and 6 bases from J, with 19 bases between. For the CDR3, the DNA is TGTGCCATCAGTGACGGACCAGGTGGGAGTTGGGATACGCAGTATTTT. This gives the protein CAISDGPGGSWDTQYF.

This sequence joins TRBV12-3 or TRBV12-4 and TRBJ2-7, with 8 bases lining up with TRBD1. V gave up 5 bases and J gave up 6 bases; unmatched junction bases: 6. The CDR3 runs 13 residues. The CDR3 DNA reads TGTGCCAGCAGTACAGGGGGTCCTAGCGAGCAGTACTTC. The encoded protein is CASSTGGPSEQYF.

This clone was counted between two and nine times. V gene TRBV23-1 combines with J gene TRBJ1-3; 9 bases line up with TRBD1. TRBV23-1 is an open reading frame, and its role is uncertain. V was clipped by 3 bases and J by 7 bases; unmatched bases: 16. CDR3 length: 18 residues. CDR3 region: CASSHDWDRAFWLNTIYF. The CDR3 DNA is TGCGCCAGCAGTCATGACTGGGACAGGGCATTCTGGTTGAACACCATATATTTT.

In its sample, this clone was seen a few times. CDR3 in amino acids: CASSLVGEQFF. The DNA for the CDR3 is TGTGCCAGCAGCTTAGTCGGTGAGCAGTTCTTC. The J gene is TRBJ2-1, the V gene TRBV7-9; D is unresolved. Germline CDR1 SEHNR, CDR2 FQNEAQ (reference sequence). CDR3 length: 11 amino acids. Trimming shortened V by 1 base and J by 9 bases, and 4 bases separated the two germline ends.

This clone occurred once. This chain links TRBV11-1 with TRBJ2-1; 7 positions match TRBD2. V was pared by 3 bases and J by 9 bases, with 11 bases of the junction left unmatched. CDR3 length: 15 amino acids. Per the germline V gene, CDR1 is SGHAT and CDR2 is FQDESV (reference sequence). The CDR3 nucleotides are TGTGCCAGCAGCTTGGTGCGGGACGGGGGGAGTGAGCAGTTCTTC. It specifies CASSLVRDGGSEQFF.

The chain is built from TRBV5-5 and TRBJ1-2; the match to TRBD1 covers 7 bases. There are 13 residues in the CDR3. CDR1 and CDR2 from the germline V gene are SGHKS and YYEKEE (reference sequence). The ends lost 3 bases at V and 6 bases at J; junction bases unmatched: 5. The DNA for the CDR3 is TGTGCCAGCAGCTCACAAACAGGGGATGGCTACACCTTC. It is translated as CASSSQTGDGYTF.

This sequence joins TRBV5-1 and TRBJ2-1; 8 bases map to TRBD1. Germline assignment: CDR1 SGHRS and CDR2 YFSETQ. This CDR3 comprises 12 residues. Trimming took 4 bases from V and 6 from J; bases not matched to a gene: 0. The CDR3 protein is CASSDRGNEQFF. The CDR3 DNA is TGCGCCAGCAGCGACAGGGGCAATGAGCAGTTCTTC.

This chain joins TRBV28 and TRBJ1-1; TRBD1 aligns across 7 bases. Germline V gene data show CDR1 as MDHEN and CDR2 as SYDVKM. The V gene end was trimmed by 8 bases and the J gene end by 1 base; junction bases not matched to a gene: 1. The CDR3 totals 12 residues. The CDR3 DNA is TGTGCCAGCGGGACAGCGAACACTGAAGCTTTCTTT. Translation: CASGTANTEAFF.

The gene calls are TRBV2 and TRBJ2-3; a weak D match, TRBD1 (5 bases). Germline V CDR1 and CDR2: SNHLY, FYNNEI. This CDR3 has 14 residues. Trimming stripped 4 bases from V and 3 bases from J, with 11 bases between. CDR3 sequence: CASSGRTRTDTQYF. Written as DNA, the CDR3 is TGTGCCAGCAGTGGGCGGACAAGAACAGATACGCAGTATTTT.

CDR3 region: CALRGGNQPQHF. The CDR3 region has the DNA TGTGCCCTCAGGGGTGGCAATCAGCCCCAGCATTTT. The J gene is TRBJ1-5, the V gene TRBV24-1; weak D call: TRBD1 (6 bases). With 12 bases removed from V and 2 bases from J, the gap between germline ends came to 10 bases. CDR3 length: 12 amino acids. CDR1 and CDR2 from the germline V gene are KGHDR and SFDVKD.

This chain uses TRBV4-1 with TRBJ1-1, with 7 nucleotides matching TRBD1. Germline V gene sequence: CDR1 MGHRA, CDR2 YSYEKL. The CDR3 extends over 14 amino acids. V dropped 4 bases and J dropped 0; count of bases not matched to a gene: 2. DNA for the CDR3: TGCGCCAGCAGCCCTGGACAGGTGAACACTGAAGCTTTCTTT. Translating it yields CASSPGQVNTEAFF.

The CDR3 here is CASSQDAGLANIYEQYF. The CDR3 DNA is TGCGCCAGCAGCCAAGATGCGGGACTAGCCAACATCTACGAGCAGTACTTC. V is TRBV4-1 and J is TRBJ2-7; TRBD2 agrees at 9 bases. Germline V gene data show CDR1 as MGHRA and CDR2 as YSYEKL. V shed 0 bases, J shed 3 bases, and the junction held 9 bases outside the gene matches. The CDR3 runs 17 residues.